This T cell receptor beta chain originates from a study of neurological immune-mediated disorders. Study findings and constraints: The absence of any CDR3 amino acid sequence shared by expanded clones across subjects suggests that repertoires were private in all groups.

This clonotype appeared many times. Its antigen is unknown. 5'RACE generated cDNA with 10-nucleotide random UMIs. TCRdb used MiXCR to reprocess the 5' RACE reads, holding one entry per CDR3 protein. The sample includes some 60,000 distinct CDR3 sequences, roughly 10% of them seen just once. The CDR3 totals 19 residues. The trim removed 2 bases at V and 5 bases at J, leaving 15 bases unmatched. Per germline, CDR1 MDHEN and CDR2 SYDVKM. Regarding time point: longitudinal time-point 2. The genes are TRBV28 and TRBJ1-6, with 7 bases aligning to TRBD1. The sample taken for sequencing was PBMCs. The clonotype was recovered from a man aged 25-40 years in good health. CDR3 nucleotides: TGTGCCAGCAGTTTAGGGACAGCAACGGTGCCAACCCATAATTCACCCCTCCACTTT. Its protein product is CASSLGTATVPTHNSPLHF.